This TCR beta chain emerged from a study of early T cells in non-severe SARS-CoV-2 infection. At the level of the study: The study sequenced bulk RNA from unsorted whole blood, with chains unpaired. General study results and limits: Anti-spike CD8 responses were favored in VDJdb matching, and private and CD4 specificities were missed.

CDR3 length: 16 amino acids. Per the germline V gene, CDR1 is SGHTA and CDR2 is FQGNSA. V was pared by 5 bases and J by 7 bases, with 8 bases of the junction left unmatched. Individual cDNA molecules carried attached unique molecular identifiers. TCRdb fed the 5' RACE reads into MiXCR, producing one record per CDR3 protein. The sample has 65,000 to 80,000 distinct CDR3 sequences; roughly 13% are singletons. The table lists this clonotype with many counts. The antigen is not known. This sequence originates from an adult who was a healthcare worker with PCR-confirmed SARS-CoV-2 infection or an uninfected control (not recorded which). The V and J genes are TRBV7-2 and TRBJ2-2; TRBD1 matches at 12 bases. Source material: whole blood. The CDR3 loop reads CASSGWDRGQVGELFF. In DNA, the CDR3 is TGTGCCAGCAGCGGCTGGGACAGGGGGCAGGTCGGGGAGCTGTTTTTT.